The 25 T cell receptor beta chains presented below share a single source sample, sequenced in a study of blood T cells in healthy people across ages. Through a sample-barcoded 5' primer and a J-beta primer mix, a second PCR was run for about 6 to 11 cycles. MiXCR was run by TCRdb on the 5' RACE reads, yielding one entry per CDR3 protein. The table lists fewer than 600,000 distinct CDR3 sequences, 25% to 35% of them singletons. These records were also assigned to another study, of T cells of mothers and their children.

The specimen was blood. These receptors all come from a boy younger than 10 in good health.

This chain connects TRBV6-6 to TRBJ2-1; 7 bases match TRBD2. Germline trimming cut 6 bases from V and 8 bases from J; bases unmatched to any gene: 4. Germline V gene sequence: CDR1 MNHNY, CDR2 SVGAGI (reference sequence). The CDR3 runs 12 residues. Here the CDR3 DNA reads TGTGCCAGCAGCCGCGGACTAGATGAGCAGTTCTTC. It specifies CASSRGLDEQFF.

The gene calls are TRBV27 and TRBJ2-5, with D perhaps matching TRBD2 (5 bases). The J call may be mistaken, given a closer DNA end match to TRBJ2-1. Germline assignment: CDR1 MNHEY and CDR2 SMNVEV (reference sequence). This CDR3 spans 14 amino acids. CDR3 in amino acids: CASMRGKAYNEQFF. The CDR3 bases are TGTGCCAGCATGAGAGGGAAGGCTTACAATGAGCAGTTCTTC.

V gene TRBV5-1 combines with J gene TRBJ2-5; 8 bases are shared with TRBD1. The V and J ends lost 4 bases and 4 bases, in that order; junction bases with no gene match: 15. The CDR3 covers 17 residues. Germline values: CDR1 SGHRS, CDR2 YFSETQ. CDR3 amino acids: CASSPGVLDRGGETQYF. CDR3 nucleotides: TGCGCCAGCAGCCCTGGGGTCTTAGACAGGGGAGGAGAGACCCAGTACTTC.

The chain has TRBV20-1 and TRBJ1-4; D is unclear. In germline, CDR1 is DFQATT, CDR2 SNEGSKA (reference sequence). V was clipped by 0 bases and J by 10 bases, with 9 bases between them. This CDR3 is built from 12 residues. The CDR3 coding sequence is TGCAGTGCTAGAGATGGCAGTGCAAAACTGTTTTTT. The encoded protein is CSARDGSAKLFF.

This clonotype was seen a handful of times. The chain has TRBV6-5 and TRBJ2-1; D could derive from TRBD1 or TRBD2 (5 bases each). The end of the DNA is better explained by TRBJ2-5, so the J call may be wrong. This CDR3 has 14 residues. Per the germline V gene, CDR1 is MNHEY and CDR2 is SVGAGI. This CDR3 reads CASRTGRAEETQYF. The CDR3 DNA is TGTGCCAGCAGGACGGGACGGGCGGAAGAGACCCAGTACTTC.

The CDR3 bases are TGCGCCAGCAGCCAATCCTGGACTAGCGGGAACGAGCAGTACTTC. Translated, it gives CASSQSWTSGNEQYF. The genes are TRBV4-3 and TRBJ2-7; the match to TRBD2 covers 12 bases. The length of the CDR3 is 15 residues. Unmatched junction bases numbered 4, after V lost 2 bases and J lost 5 bases. Germline CDR1 LGHNA, CDR2 YSLEER.

This chain connects TRBV20-1 to TRBJ2-1, with 12 bases that match TRBD2. CDR3 length equals 14 residues. The V gene end was trimmed by 6 bases and the J gene end by 3 bases; junction bases not matched to a gene: 3. The V gene's germline CDR1 is DFQATT and CDR2 SNEGSKA (reference sequence). The CDR3 coding sequence is TGCAGTGCACGGACTAGCGGGGACTACAATGAGCAGTTCTTC. As protein: CSARTSGDYNEQFF.

The chain combines TRBV5-5 with TRBJ2-5; D not resolved. Between the trimmed V and J ends, which lost 1 base and 1 base, there was a span of 8 bases. From germline, CDR1 is SGHKS and CDR2 YYEKEE (reference sequence). The CDR3 length is 14 residues. This CDR3 reads CASSLWGLQETQYF. CDR3 coding DNA: TGTGCCAGCAGCTTGTGGGGTCTCCAAGAGACCCAGTACTTC. Drawing the rest from reference TRBV5-5 and TRBJ2-5, the complete variable domain is DAGVTQSPTHLIKTRGQQVTLRCSPISGHKSVSWYQQVLGQGPQFIFQYYEKEERGRGNFPDRFSARQFPNYSSELNVNALLLGDSALYLCASSLWGLQETQYFGPGTRLLVL.

The chain carries TRBV27 and TRBJ2-5, with 9 nucleotides matching TRBD1. This CDR3 comprises 16 residues. The V and J ends lost 2 bases and 5 bases, in that order; junction bases with no gene match: 9. The germline gives CDR1 MNHEY, CDR2 SMNVEV (reference sequence). The CDR3 here is CASSLLSTGGGETQYF. Here the CDR3 DNA reads TGTGCCAGCAGTTTACTTAGTACAGGGGGCGGCGAGACCCAGTACTTC.

This clonotype was counted a few times. The chain has TRBV13 and TRBJ2-5; 10 nucleotides match TRBD1. This CDR3 is built from 14 residues. V lost 4 bases and J lost 3; bases outside the gene matches: 2. Per germline, CDR1 PRHDT and CDR2 FYEKMQ (reference sequence). The CDR3 protein is CASSWGQGKETQYF. The DNA of the CDR3 is TGTGCCAGCAGCTGGGGACAGGGGAAAGAGACCCAGTACTTC. The variable domain in full, completed from reference TRBV13 and TRBJ2-5, reads AAGVIQSPRHLIKEKRETATLKCYPIPRHDTVYWYQQGPGQDPQFLISFYEKMQSDKGSIPDRFSAQQFSDYHSELNMSSLELGDSALYFCASSWGQGKETQYFGPGTRLLVL.

The chain has TRBV20-1 and TRBJ2-2; 8 nucleotides match TRBD2. With V trimmed by 1 base and J by 5 bases, 6 bases remained unmatched. CDR3 size: 15 residues. Per germline, CDR1 DFQATT and CDR2 SNEGSKA (reference sequence). CDR3 region: CSARGAAGVTGELFF. The CDR3 DNA reads TGCAGTGCTAGAGGCGCAGCGGGGGTAACCGGGGAGCTGTTTTTT.

This clonotype has at least ten counts. V and J are TRBV29-1 and TRBJ2-6; D unresolved. The germline V and J ends were trimmed by 7 bases and 0 bases, with 16 bases remaining between them. From germline, CDR1 is SQVTM and CDR2 ANQGSEA. This CDR3 contains 16 residues. The CDR3 nucleotides read TGCAGCGCCTTTGGCGCTCAACCCTCTGGGGCCAACGTCCTGACTTTC. Its protein product is CSAFGAQPSGANVLTF.

The chain recombines TRBV19 with TRBJ2-5; maybe TRBD2 (6 bases). Germline assignment: CDR1 LNHDA and CDR2 SQIVND (reference sequence). The CDR3 extends over 16 amino acids. Trimming cost V 2 bases and J 6 bases, with 19 bases left between them. The CDR3 bases are TGTGCCAGTAGTATAACCGCCCGCGGAGGGATCAAGACCCAGTACTTC. It is translated as CASSITARGGIKTQYF.

J is TRBJ2-7 and V is TRBV27, with 9 bases that match TRBD1. V was pared by 6 bases and J by 4 bases, with 4 bases of the junction left unmatched. Per the germline V gene, CDR1 is MNHEY and CDR2 is SMNVEV (reference sequence). This CDR3 region has 13 residues. The CDR3 DNA reads TGTGCCAGCAGGCACGGACAGGGGTACGAGCAGTACTTC. It specifies CASRHGQGYEQYF.

The chain has TRBV4-2 and TRBJ2-5; perhaps TRBD2 as D (5 bases). The germline V gene has CDR1 LGHNA and CDR2 YNFKEQ. Between the trimmed V and J ends, which lost 2 bases and 3 bases, there was a span of 10 bases. The CDR3 spans 14 residues. The CDR3: CASSQRGRKETQYF. DNA for the CDR3: TGTGCCAGCAGCCAACGTGGGAGAAAAGAGACCCAGTACTTC.

V and J are TRBV7-2 and TRBJ2-5; weak D call: TRBD2 (7 bases). With the DNA end fitting TRBJ2-7 better, the J assignment may be wrong. CDR3 length equals 15 residues. Germline CDR1 SGHTA, CDR2 FQGNSA. The CDR3 DNA sequence: TGTGCCAGCAGCACCACAGGGATGGCGGGAGACGAGCAGTACTTC. Translating gives CASSTTGMAGDEQYF.

CDR3 bases: TGTGCCAGCAGCCCCAGACTAGCGGGAGACGGGGAGCTGTTTTTT. Residues: CASSPRLAGDGELFF. The chain is built from TRBV9 and TRBJ2-2; 12 bases map to TRBD2. With V trimmed by 4 bases and J by 7 bases, 5 bases remained unmatched. CDR1 is SGDLS and CDR2 is YYNGEE in the germline V gene. The CDR3 length is 15 residues.

The chain combines TRBV5-1 with TRBJ2-1; 9 bases agree with TRBD1. V gave up 8 bases and J gave up 3 bases; unmatched junction bases: 9. CDR1 is SGHRS, CDR2 YFSETQ, per germline. The CDR3 is 15 residues long. The CDR3 reads CASRYGQGHYNEQFF. In DNA form, the CDR3 reads TGCGCCAGTCGATATGGACAGGGGCACTACAATGAGCAGTTCTTC.

In its sample, this clonotype was seen a few times. The chain carries TRBV3-1 and TRBJ2-7; 13 bases map to TRBD2. CDR3 length equals 19 residues. With V trimmed by 4 bases and J by 2 bases, 14 bases remained unmatched. Germline assignment: CDR1 LGHDT and CDR2 YNNKEL (reference sequence). The CDR3 protein is CASSPDPLAGGRRPYEQYF. DNA of the CDR3: TGTGCCAGCAGCCCCGATCCACTAGCGGGAGGGAGGCGCCCCTACGAGCAGTACTTC.

This sequence joins TRBV7-2 and TRBJ2-3, with TRBD2 as a possible D gene (5 bases). V gave up 1 base and J gave up 0 bases, with 8 bases separating them. Germline V lookup: CDR1 SGHTA, CDR2 FQGNSA. The CDR3 covers 15 residues. This CDR3 is CASSLVAYSTDTQYF. In DNA, the CDR3 is TGTGCCAGCAGCTTAGTAGCGTATAGCACAGATACGCAGTATTTT.

The chain is built from TRBV7-2 and TRBJ1-2; no reliable D call. The germline V gene encodes CDR1 SGHTA and CDR2 FQGNSA. CDR3 length: 13 amino acids. V was shortened by 4 bases and J by 8 bases, with 14 bases between the two germline ends. The CDR3: CASSSPRAGGYTF. The CDR3 DNA reads TGTGCCAGCAGCTCGCCGAGGGCGGGAGGCTACACCTTC.

This clonotype was seen only a few times. This chain joins TRBV18 and TRBJ2-5, with D possibly TRBD2 on 5 matching bases. CDR3 size: 15 residues. The V end lost 5 bases, the J end lost 4 bases, and 17 bases lay between the germline ends. Germline loops: CDR1 KGHSH, CDR2 LQKENI. The CDR3, as DNA: TGTGCCAGCTCAGCCCCGACCGAGGGCGTAGAGACCCAGTACTTC. Encoded protein: CASSAPTEGVETQYF.

This clonotype has only a few counts. The rearrangement joins TRBV29-1 to TRBJ2-5; possibly TRBD1 for D (6 bases). The V and J ends lost 6 bases and 1 base respectively, with 12 bases between them. CDR3 length: 13 residues. Germline V lookup: CDR1 SQVTM, CDR2 ANQGSEA. Here the CDR3 reads CSVQWGLQETQYF. As DNA, the CDR3 is TGCAGCGTGCAATGGGGGCTCCAAGAGACCCAGTACTTC.

This chain links TRBV12-3 or TRBV12-4 with TRBJ2-5, with 8 bases that match TRBD1. The CDR3 spans 16 residues. The V gene end was trimmed by 4 bases and the J gene end by 1 base; junction bases not matched to a gene: 8. As DNA, the CDR3 is TGTGCCAGCAGTTCCTGGGACAGGAACGGCCAAGAGACCCAGTACTTC. Translation: CASSSWDRNGQETQYF.

The sample holds a few counts of this clonotype. This chain joins TRBV29-1 and TRBJ2-5, with 7 positions matching TRBD1. Germline V lookup: CDR1 SQVTM, CDR2 ANQGSEA. The length of the CDR3 is 12 residues. The junction had 3 bases not matched to a gene; V was cut back by 7 bases and J by 1 base. The CDR3 region has the DNA TGCAGCGCGACAGGGTCCCAAGAGACCCAGTACTTC. It translates to CSATGSQETQYF.